This T cell receptor (beta chain) was documented in a study of cytomegalovirus exposure and HLA in healthy donors. Across the whole study: Unique TCRs numbering roughly 85 million, obtained from HLA-typed donors, made up an early data release.

With 60 Vbeta and 13 Jbeta primers, the PCR was carried out. Assay used: immunoSEQ multiplex PCR; TCRdb lists only in-frame clones, some missing. The sample contains about 130,000 clones, about 74% of which appear only once. CDR3 size: 14 residues. CDR1 and CDR2 from the germline V gene are MGHRA and YSYEKL. Trimming stripped 0 bases from V and 3 bases from J, with 9 bases between. Whole-study findings and limits: In a later analysis, CMV-associated beta chains were mostly HLA-associated, it appeared. TCR beta V segments were, for the most part, productive about 87% or about 30% of the time in an earlier analysis. Many donors carried some public TCRs, although rarity characterized most TCR sequences.

A note on this clone: The antigen remains unidentified.

This sequence was found in a man in his forties in good health and CMV-seropositive. The V and J genes are TRBV4-1 and TRBJ2-7; D is ambiguous. The sequenced sample was PBMCs. The CDR3 bases are TGCGCCAGCAGCCAAGACGCCCCGAGCTACGAGCAGTACTTC. It is translated as CASSQDAPSYEQYF.